Below, 13 T cell receptor beta chains from the same sample are listed, as sequenced in a study of somatic mutations in cytotoxic T cells in rheumatoid arthritis. Assay: immunoSEQ multiplex PCR; the TCRdb copy retains only in-frame clones and omits some. This table has about 18,000 clones, over 60% appearing once. The sequenced sample was CD8+ T cells sorted from blood. These receptors originate from an adult with rheumatoid arthritis.

V is TRBV19 and J is TRBJ1-2; D is unclear. Germline V CDR1 and CDR2: LNHDA, SQIVND (reference sequence). The CDR3 has 12 amino acids. V lost 0 bases, J lost 9 bases, and 8 bases lay in between. The CDR3 region is CASSIDLTSYTF. CDR3 DNA: TGTGCCAGTAGTATAGATCTAACCAGCTACACCTTC.

The genes are TRBV4-2 and TRBJ1-1; D not resolved. The CDR3 loop spans 13 amino acids. Trimming shortened V by 4 bases and J by 1 base, and 7 bases separated the two germline ends. CDR1 and CDR2 from the germline V gene are LGHNA and YNFKEQ. The CDR3 nucleotides are TGTGCCAGCAGCCTTGGGAAGAACACTGAAGCTTTCTTT. This translates into CASSLGKNTEAFF.

The V call is TRBV19, the J call TRBJ2-2; D call uncertain. V was clipped by 5 bases and J by 5 bases, with 6 bases between them. The CDR3 spans 12 residues. From germline, CDR1 is LNHDA and CDR2 SQIVND (reference sequence). In nucleotides, the CDR3 is TGTGCCAGTAGTTGGGGTACCGGGGAGCTGTTTTTT. Amino acid sequence: CASSWGTGELFF.

The chain has TRBV27 and TRBJ2-1; D is tentatively TRBD1 or TRBD2 (6 bases each). V lost 5 bases, J lost 3 bases, and 23 bases lay in between. CDR3 length: 18 amino acids. Looked up from germline, CDR1 is MNHEY and CDR2 is SMNVEV (reference sequence). The CDR3: CASSLFLSGAASYNEQFF. The CDR3 nucleotides read TGTGCCAGCAGTCTTTTCCTCTCGGGGGCGGCAAGCTACAATGAGCAGTTCTTC.

The genes are TRBV19 and TRBJ2-7; no definite D call. V was clipped by 7 bases and J by 7 bases, with 20 bases between them. The CDR3 runs 14 residues. The V gene's germline CDR1 is LNHDA and CDR2 SQIVND (reference sequence). The CDR3 DNA reads as TGTGCCAGTAAGAGAGCGCCCTCCCTGGGGGAGCAGTACTTC. This sequence encodes CASKRAPSLGEQYF. Combining the CDR3 with reference TRBV19 and TRBJ2-7 gives the whole variable domain DGGITQSPKYLFRKEGQNVTLSCEQNLNHDAMYWYRQDPGQGLRLIYYSQIVNDFQKGDIAEGYSVSREKKESFPLTVTSAQKNPTAFYLCASKRAPSLGEQYFGPGTRLTVT.

This chain links TRBV5-4 with TRBJ2-2; TRBD2 agrees at 7 bases. The CDR3 is made up of 15 amino acids. Trimming at V came to 4 bases and at J to 3 bases, leaving 6 bases not matched to a gene. The germline CDR1 and CDR2 sequences are SGHNT and YYREEE (reference sequence). The CDR3 protein is CASSAGEKDTGELFF. The CDR3 coding sequence is TGTGCCAGCAGCGCGGGGGAGAAAGACACCGGGGAGCTGTTTTTT.

The chain carries TRBV19 and TRBJ2-1; the D is unclear. Trimming took 6 bases from V and 2 from J, leaving 2 bases between them. The CDR3 spans 11 residues. Germline V CDR1 and CDR2: LNHDA, SQIVND (reference sequence). In DNA form, the CDR3 reads TGTGCCAGTAGCACCTACAATGAGCAGTTCTTC. This gives the protein CASSTYNEQFF.

The chain carries TRBV15 and TRBJ2-1, with 8 bases lining up with TRBD1. Germline assignment: CDR1 LNHNV and CDR2 YYDKDF (reference sequence). Losses at the gene ends were 1 base for V and 3 bases for J; bases not matched to a gene: 5. The CDR3 spans 16 residues. For the CDR3, the DNA is TGTGCCACCAGCAGAGGCCGGGACAGGCTCTACAATGAGCAGTTCTTC. Protein sequence: CATSRGRDRLYNEQFF.

The CDR3 DNA follows: TGTGCCAGAGGGACGGGGGAAGTAGCCAAAAACATTCAGTACTTC. It specifies CARGTGEVAKNIQYF. This rearrangement joins TRBV2 to TRBJ2-4, with D perhaps TRBD2 (6 bases). The V gene lost 9 bases and the J gene lost 0 bases, with 15 bases spanning the gap. The CDR3 has 15 amino acids. Germline loops: CDR1 SNHLY, CDR2 FYNNEI.

This clone came up a few times. The rearrangement links TRBV19 to TRBJ1-5; the D gene is possibly TRBD1 (6 bases). Germline lookup yields CDR1 LNHDA and CDR2 SQIVND (reference sequence). The CDR3 loop spans 13 amino acids. The V and J ends lost 6 bases and 7 bases respectively, with 13 bases between them. The CDR3 DNA is TGTGCCAGTAGCTCAGGGGCTAGGCAGCCCCAGCATTTT. This codes for CASSSGARQPQHF.

This clone came up a few times. This chain uses TRBV5-6 with TRBJ2-7; D unresolved. V was pared by 2 bases and J by 0 bases, with 9 bases between. Germline lookup yields CDR1 SGHDT and CDR2 YYEEEE. The CDR3 is 14 residues long. This CDR3 reads CASSFGYSSYEQYF. In DNA form, the CDR3 reads TGTGCCAGCAGCTTCGGGTACAGCTCCTACGAGCAGTACTTC. Together with reference TRBV5-6 and TRBJ2-7, the CDR3 gives the full variable domain: DAGVTQSPTHLIKTRGQQVTLRCSPKSGHDTVSWYQQALGQGPQFIFQYYEEEERQRGNFPDRFSGHQFPNYSSELNVNALLLGDSALYLCASSFGYSSYEQYFGPGTRLTVT.

This rearrangement joins TRBV13 to TRBJ2-1, with 9 bases that match TRBD2. Germline V lookup: CDR1 PRHDT, CDR2 FYEKMQ (reference sequence). The CDR3 has 15 residues. The trim removed 0 bases at V and 9 bases at J, leaving 6 bases unmatched. CDR3 sequence (DNA): TGTGCCAGCAGCTTAGGGCGGGGGGGCCGGAGTGAGCAGTTCTTC. Its protein is CASSLGRGGRSEQFF.

This sequence joins TRBV11-2 and TRBJ1-2, with 8 bases matching TRBD1. J gave up 8 bases and V 3 bases, and 5 bases lay outside the gene matches. Germline CDR1 and CDR2: SGHAT and FQNNGV. The length of the CDR3 is 13 residues. As DNA, the CDR3 is TGTGCCAGCAGCTTTGGACAGGGAGGAGGCTACACCTTC. It is translated as CASSFGQGGGYTF.